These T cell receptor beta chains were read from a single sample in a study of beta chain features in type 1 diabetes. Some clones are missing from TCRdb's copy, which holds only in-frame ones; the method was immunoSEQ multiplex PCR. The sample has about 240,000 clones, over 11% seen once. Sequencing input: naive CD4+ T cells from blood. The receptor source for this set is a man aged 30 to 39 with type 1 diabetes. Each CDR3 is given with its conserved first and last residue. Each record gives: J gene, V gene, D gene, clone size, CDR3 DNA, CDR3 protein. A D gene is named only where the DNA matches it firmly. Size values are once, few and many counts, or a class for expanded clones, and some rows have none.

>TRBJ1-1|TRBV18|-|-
TGTGCCAGCTCACCACAGGGAGGGGACACTGAAGCTTTCTTT
CASSPQGGDTEAFF
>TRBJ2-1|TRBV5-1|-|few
TGCGCCAGCAGCGTCCGGGACAAGCAGTTCTTC
CASSVRDKQFF
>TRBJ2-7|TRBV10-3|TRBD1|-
TGTGCCATCAGTCCTTCGGGACAGGGGATCTACGAGCAGTACTTC
CAISPSGQGIYEQYF
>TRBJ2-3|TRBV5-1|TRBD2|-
TGCGCCAGCAGCGCGGGACTAGCGGGGGGAACAGATACGCAGTATTTT
CASSAGLAGGTDTQYF
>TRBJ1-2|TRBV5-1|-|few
TGCGCCAGCAGCCGGGAGGGTCCCCCTAACTATGGCTACACCTTC
CASSREGPPNYGYTF
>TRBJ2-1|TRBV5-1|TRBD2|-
TGCGCCAGCAGCCTTACTAGCGGAAGAAACAATGAGCAGTTCTTC
CASSLTSGRNNEQFF
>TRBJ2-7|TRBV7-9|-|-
TGTGCCAGCAGCTACAGCTCCTACGAGCAGTACTTC
CASSYSSYEQYF
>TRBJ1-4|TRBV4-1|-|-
TGCGCCAGCAGCCAAGTGGCAGGGGAAAAACTGTTTTTT
CASSQVAGEKLFF
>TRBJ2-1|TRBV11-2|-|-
TGTGCCAGCAGCTTAGAGAGGGTGGGGAATGAGCAGTTCTTC
CASSLERVGNEQFF
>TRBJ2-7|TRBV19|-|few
TGTGCCAGTAGCGACGCCCAGGGGCTCACCGTCTACGAGCAGTACTTC
CASSDAQGLTVYEQYF
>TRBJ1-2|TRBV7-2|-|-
TGTGCCAGCAGCTTAGTACCACAGGGTGACTATGGCTACACCTTC
CASSLVPQGDYGYTF
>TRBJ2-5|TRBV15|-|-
TGTGCCACCAGCAGAGATCTGTTTCAAGAGACCCAGTACTTC
CATSRDLFQETQYF
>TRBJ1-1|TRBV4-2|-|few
TGTGCCAGCAGCCAGCCGGGGATGAACACTGAAGCTTTCTTT
CASSQPGMNTEAFF
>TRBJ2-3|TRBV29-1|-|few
TGCAGCGTTGAAACACAGGGCACAGATACGCAGTATTTT
CSVETQGTDTQYF
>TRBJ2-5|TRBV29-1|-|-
TGCAGCGTTAAGGGGTACCAAGAGACCCAGTACTTC
CSVKGYQETQYF
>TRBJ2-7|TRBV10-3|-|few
TGTGCCATCAGTGAGTGGGCAGCCGCCTACGAGCAGTACTTC
CAISEWAAAYEQYF
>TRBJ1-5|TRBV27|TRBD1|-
TGTGCCAGCAGTGCCCTTGGGATCCGGGACAGGAATCAGCCCCAGCATTTT
CASSALGIRDRNQPQHF
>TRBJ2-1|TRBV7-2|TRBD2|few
TGTGCCAGCAGCTACACTAGCGGGAGGGGAGATGAGCAGTTCTTC
CASSYTSGRGDEQFF
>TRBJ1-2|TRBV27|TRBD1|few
TGTGCCAGCACCCCGGGACAGGGGAGGGGAGACTATGGCTACACCTTC
CASTPGQGRGDYGYTF
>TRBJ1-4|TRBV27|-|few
TGTGCCAGCAGTCCCCGAGAGTCAACTAATGAAAAACTGTTTTTT
CASSPRESTNEKLFF
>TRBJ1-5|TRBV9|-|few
TGTGCCAGCAGCCCCTCGGTTGGGCCCCAGCATTTT
CASSPSVGPQHF
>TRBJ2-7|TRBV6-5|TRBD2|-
TGTGCCAGCAGACTCCGGACTAGCGGGACCTACGAGCAGTACTTC
CASRLRTSGTYEQYF
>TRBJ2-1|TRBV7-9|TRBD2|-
TGTGCCAGCAGCTTACTAGCGGGAGGGCTCAATGAGCAGTTCTTC
CASSLLAGGLNEQFF
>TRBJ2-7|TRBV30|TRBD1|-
TGTGCCTGGAGCGAACCGGGACAGGGGTCCTACGAGCAGTACTTC
CAWSEPGQGSYEQYF
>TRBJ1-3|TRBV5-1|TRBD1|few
TGCGCCAGCAGCGGGGACAGGGCCGGAAACACCATATATTTT
CASSGDRAGNTIYF
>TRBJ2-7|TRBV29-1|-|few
TGCAGCGTTGGTTTACAGGCCTACGAGCAGTACTTC
CSVGLQAYEQYF
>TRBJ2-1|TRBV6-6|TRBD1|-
TGTGCCAGCAGTCACCGGGACAGGTTCGACAATGAGCAGTTCTTC
CASSHRDRFDNEQFF
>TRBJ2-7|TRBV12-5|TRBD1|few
TGTGCTAGTGGTCCGGGACAGGGGTACGAGCAGTACTTC
CASGPGQGYEQYF
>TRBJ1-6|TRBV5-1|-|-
TGCGCCAGCAGCTCGGACTTGGAGAATTCACCCCTCCACTTT
CASSSDLENSPLHF
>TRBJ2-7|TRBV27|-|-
TGTGCCAGCAGTTTATGGCAGAACCACGAGCAGTACTTC
CASSLWQNHEQYF
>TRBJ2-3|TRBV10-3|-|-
TGTGCCATCAGTGACTCCTCTCGTGGCACAGATACGCAGTATTTT
CAISDSSRGTDTQYF
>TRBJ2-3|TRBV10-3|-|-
TGTGCCATCAGTGACCAAGTCTCGGACATGAGCACAGATACGCAGTATTTT
CAISDQVSDMSTDTQYF
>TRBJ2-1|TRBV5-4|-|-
TGTGCCAGCAGTTACGGACGGGAGTCGTACAATGAGCAGTTCTTC
CASSYGRESYNEQFF
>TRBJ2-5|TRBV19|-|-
TGTGCCAGTAGTCTCAGGGGCCCCCAAGAGACCCAGTACTTC
CASSLRGPQETQYF
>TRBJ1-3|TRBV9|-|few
TGTGCCAGCAGCGTTCAGGGCAACTCTGGAAACACCATATATTTT
CASSVQGNSGNTIYF